The 20 T cell receptor beta chains in this list originate from one sample, sequenced in a study of blood T cell repertoires in COVID-19 (dated by TCRdb to the early 2020s). Library creation used the immunoSEQ multiplex PCR assay. TCRdb's version of the immuneACCESS table is confined to in-frame rearrangements and falls short of the full clone set. An unresolved V gene accounts for under half of the shortfall where checked; the remainder is of unknown origin. The sample table contains 130,000 to 150,000 clones; only one count was recorded for roughly 89% of them. The top ten clonotypes cover roughly 6.2% of the sample. The sequenced sample consisted of PBMCs or T cells enriched from blood (not recorded which). Receptors originate from a woman aged 45-65 years who had been exposed to COVID-19.

The V gene is TRBV7-9, the J gene TRBJ2-7, with D maybe TRBD1 (6 bases). Germline V gene lookup returns CDR1 SEHNR and CDR2 FQNEAQ (reference sequence). Trimming shortened V by 5 bases and J by 2 bases, and 16 bases separated the two germline ends. This CDR3 has 15 residues. The CDR3 DNA reads TGTGCCAGCAGCGGCAAGGGGGTGTCCCCCTACGAGCAGTACTTC. Amino acids: CASSGKGVSPYEQYF.

This chain uses TRBV2 with TRBJ2-1; 13 nucleotides align to TRBD2. J lost 4 bases, V lost 3 bases, and 6 bases had no gene match. Germline V gene sequence: CDR1 SNHLY, CDR2 FYNNEI. The CDR3 extends over 17 amino acids. The CDR3: CASSDFTSGRGYNEQFF. In DNA form, the CDR3 reads TGTGCCAGCAGTGATTTCACTAGCGGGAGGGGGTACAATGAGCAGTTCTTC.

The V gene is TRBV4-3, the J gene TRBJ2-7; maybe TRBD2 (5 bases). The CDR3 consists of 14 residues. Germline CDR1 is LGHNA and CDR2 is YSLEER. V was cut by 0 bases and J by 3 bases, with 9 bases left in between. This chain's CDR3 is CASSQEGGHYEQYF. The CDR3 DNA sequence: TGCGCCAGCAGCCAAGAAGGAGGTCACTACGAGCAGTACTTC.

The rearrangement links TRBV4-1 to TRBJ2-2, with a weak D call TRBD1 (6 bases). Germline V lookup: CDR1 MGHRA, CDR2 YSYEKL. V was shortened by 0 bases and J by 0 bases, with 11 bases between the two germline ends. The CDR3 extends over 17 amino acids. CDR3 region: CASSQDLTGPNTGELFF. CDR3 DNA sequence: TGCGCCAGCAGCCAAGATCTGACAGGTCCGAACACCGGGGAGCTGTTTTTT.

The CDR3 region has the DNA TGTGCCAGCAGCCCTACGGGCAGGGGAATCCACGAGCAGTACTTC. It encodes CASSPTGRGIHEQYF. This chain connects TRBV9 to TRBJ2-7, with a tentative D call TRBD1 (6 bases). The CDR3 is made up of 15 amino acids. CDR1 and CDR2 from the germline V gene are SGDLS and YYNGEE. The ends were cut back, 4 bases at V and 5 bases at J, with 19 bases in the middle.

The rearrangement uses TRBV9 and TRBJ2-3; possibly TRBD2 for D (5 bases). This CDR3 contains 15 residues. In germline, CDR1 is SGDLS, CDR2 YYNGEE. V was shortened by 2 bases and J by 1 base, with 11 bases between the two germline ends. The CDR3 DNA reads TGTGCCAGCAGCGTGGACTGGTTGGGCACAGATACGCAGTATTTT. The encoded protein is CASSVDWLGTDTQYF. The full variable domain, rest sourced from reference TRBV9 and TRBJ2-3, is DSGVTQTPKHLITATGQRVTLRCSPRSGDLSVYWYQQSLDQGLQFLIQYYNGEERAKGNILERFSAQQFPDLHSELNLSSLELGDSALYFCASSVDWLGTDTQYFGPGTRLTVL.

This chain connects TRBV18 to TRBJ2-3; TRBD2 aligns across 8 bases. V was clipped by 5 bases and J by 4 bases; unmatched bases: 8. The CDR3 length is 15 residues. CDR1 and CDR2 from the germline V gene are KGHSH and LQKENI. In nucleotides, the CDR3 is TGTGCCAGCTCAGCAGTAGCGGGATACGCAGATACGCAGTATTTT. It codes for CASSAVAGYADTQYF.

The V gene is TRBV6-5, the J gene TRBJ2-1, with 8 positions matching TRBD2. This CDR3 is 15 amino acids long. Germline assignment: CDR1 MNHEY and CDR2 SVGAGI. V lost 5 bases, J lost 2 bases, and 5 bases stayed unmatched. CDR3 amino acids: CASSPTGGPYNEQFF. CDR3 nucleotides: TGTGCCAGCAGTCCGACGGGGGGGCCCTACAATGAGCAGTTCTTC.

This sequence joins TRBV19 and TRBJ2-3; tentatively, D is TRBD1 (5 bases). Germline CDR1 is LNHDA and CDR2 is SQIVND (reference sequence). The length of the CDR3 is 15 residues. V lost 3 bases to trimming and J lost 2 bases, with 12 bases between them. The CDR3 sequence is CASSMRPGFTDTQYF. The CDR3 DNA follows: TGTGCCAGTAGTATGCGGCCAGGGTTCACAGATACGCAGTATTTT.

The DNA of the CDR3 is TGCGCCAGCAGCTTGGGGACAGGGGTCTTTAGCAATCAGCCCCAGCATTTT. Protein product: CASSLGTGVFSNQPQHF. The chain links TRBV5-1 to TRBJ1-5, with 9 bases that match TRBD1. Germline CDR1 and CDR2: SGHRS and YFSETQ. This CDR3 is 17 amino acids long. Trimming at V came to 0 bases and at J to 0 bases, leaving 4 bases not matched to a gene.

The sample holds a few counts of this clone. The rearrangement links TRBV27 to TRBJ2-2, with 7 positions matching TRBD1. CDR3 size: 21 residues. Per the germline V gene, CDR1 is MNHEY and CDR2 is SMNVEV (reference sequence). J was trimmed by 5 bases and V by 5 bases; bases with no gene match: 26. The CDR3 is CASSPTKQGFMLFGVTGELFF. As DNA, the CDR3 is TGTGCCAGCAGTCCAACCAAACAGGGGTTCATGTTATTTGGGGTGACCGGGGAGCTGTTTTTT.

The chain links TRBV19 to TRBJ1-1; 9 nucleotides line up with TRBD1. Per germline, CDR1 LNHDA and CDR2 SQIVND (reference sequence). Trimming at V came to 7 bases and at J to 7 bases, leaving 10 bases not matched to a gene. This CDR3 region has 14 residues. The CDR3 spells CASKPGTGRREAFF. CDR3 coding DNA: TGTGCCAGTAAACCCGGGACAGGGCGTCGTGAAGCTTTCTTT.

J is TRBJ2-3 and V is TRBV7-2; possible D gene TRBD2, 7 bases. V was cut by 10 bases and J by 0 bases, with 14 bases left in between. The CDR3 runs 14 residues. Germline CDR1 is SGHTA and CDR2 is FQGNSA. The CDR3 region is CATVRGLSTDTQYF. DNA of the CDR3: TGTGCCACCGTGCGGGGGCTGAGCACAGATACGCAGTATTTT.

This chain joins TRBV5-6 and TRBJ2-7, with TRBD1 as a possible D gene (6 bases). V was clipped by 4 bases and J by 2 bases, with 13 bases between them. The CDR3 runs 14 residues. The germline gives CDR1 SGHDT, CDR2 YYEEEE. DNA for the CDR3: TGTGCCAGCAGCCCCGGACAGCCGGCCTACGAGCAGTACTTC. This translates into CASSPGQPAYEQYF.

The chain combines TRBV7-2 with TRBJ1-4; D perhaps matches TRBD1 (6 bases). The CDR3 has 14 residues. CDR1 is SGHTA, CDR2 FQGNSA, per germline. V was trimmed by 2 bases and J by 4 bases, leaving 8 bases between them. The CDR3 region has the DNA TGTGCCAGCAGCTTAAACAGGGTTAATGAAAAACTGTTTTTT. Protein product: CASSLNRVNEKLFF.

This clone was found once. The chain combines TRBV7-9 with TRBJ2-7, with TRBD1 identical over 10 bases. V shed 2 bases and J 3 bases; nucleotides not matched to a gene: 1. This CDR3 comprises 14 residues. The germline CDR1 and CDR2 sequences are SEHNR and FQNEAQ (reference sequence). The CDR3 DNA is TGTGCCAGCAGCTTACGGACAGGGGGCTACGAGCAGTACTTC. This encodes CASSLRTGGYEQYF.

J is TRBJ2-3 and V is TRBV3-1 (or the pseudogene TRBV3-2); a weak D match, TRBD1 (5 bases). Germline CDR1 is LGHDT and CDR2 is YNNKEL (reference sequence). V was shortened by 2 bases and J by 1 base, with 19 bases between the two germline ends. The CDR3 runs 18 residues. CDR3 DNA sequence: TGTGCCAGCAGCCAATCCCCAGCCACAGGCTGGGGCACAGATACGCAGTATTTT. It is translated as CASSQSPATGWGTDTQYF.

The chain combines TRBV11-3 with TRBJ1-1; D remains unclear. Deletions cut 5 bases from V and 6 bases from J, with 13 bases between. The CDR3 consists of 13 residues. Germline-derived CDR1 and CDR2 are SGHNT and YENEEA. As DNA, the CDR3 is TGTGCCAGCAGCCAAATCGCAGGCGCTGAAGCTTTCTTT. Translated: CASSQIAGAEAFF.

V and J are TRBV28 and TRBJ1-5; TRBD1 is a possible D gene (6 bases). The germline V gene has CDR1 MDHEN and CDR2 SYDVKM. Trimming took 3 bases from V and 2 from J, leaving 8 bases between them. This CDR3 has 14 amino acids. The CDR3: CASSFAGGNQPQHF. The CDR3 nucleotides read TGTGCCAGCAGTTTCGCAGGGGGCAATCAGCCCCAGCATTTT.

The rearrangement joins TRBV29-1 to TRBJ1-3; D perhaps matches TRBD1 (5 bases). V was clipped by 4 bases and J by 1 base, with 11 bases between them. There are 14 residues in the CDR3. Looked up from germline, CDR1 is SQVTM and CDR2 is ANQGSEA. The CDR3 DNA reads TGCAGCGTTGGGTTTGCAGGGTCTGGAAACACCATATATTTT. Translation: CSVGFAGSGNTIYF.